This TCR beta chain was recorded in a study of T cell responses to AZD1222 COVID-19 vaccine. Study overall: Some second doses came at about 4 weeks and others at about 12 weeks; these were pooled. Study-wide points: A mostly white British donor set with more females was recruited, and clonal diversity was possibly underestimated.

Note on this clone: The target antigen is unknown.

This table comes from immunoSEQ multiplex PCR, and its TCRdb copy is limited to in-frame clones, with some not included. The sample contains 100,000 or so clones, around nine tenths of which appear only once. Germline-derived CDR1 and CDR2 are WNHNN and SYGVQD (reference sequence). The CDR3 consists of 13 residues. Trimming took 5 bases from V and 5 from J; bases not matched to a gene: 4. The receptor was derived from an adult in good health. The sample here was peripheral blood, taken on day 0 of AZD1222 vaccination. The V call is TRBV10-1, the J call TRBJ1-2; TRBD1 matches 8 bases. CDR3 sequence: CASSPRGHYGYTF. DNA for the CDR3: TGCGCCAGCAGTCCCAGGGGGCATTATGGCTACACCTTC.